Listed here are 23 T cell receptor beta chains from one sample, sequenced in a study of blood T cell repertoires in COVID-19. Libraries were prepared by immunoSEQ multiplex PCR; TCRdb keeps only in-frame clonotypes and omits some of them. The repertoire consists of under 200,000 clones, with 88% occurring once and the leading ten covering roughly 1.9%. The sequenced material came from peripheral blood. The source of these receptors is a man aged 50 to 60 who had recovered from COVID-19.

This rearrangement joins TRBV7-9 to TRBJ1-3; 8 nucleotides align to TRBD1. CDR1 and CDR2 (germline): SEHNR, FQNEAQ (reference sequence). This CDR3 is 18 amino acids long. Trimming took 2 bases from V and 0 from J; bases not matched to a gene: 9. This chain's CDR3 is CASSLRDRGLISGNTIYF. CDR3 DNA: TGTGCCAGCAGCTTAAGAGACAGGGGCTTGATCTCTGGAAACACCATATATTTT.

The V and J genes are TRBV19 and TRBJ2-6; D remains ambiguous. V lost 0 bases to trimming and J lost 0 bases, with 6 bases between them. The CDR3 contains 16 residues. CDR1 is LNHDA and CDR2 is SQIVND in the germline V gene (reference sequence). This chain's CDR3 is CASSIEQISGANVLTF. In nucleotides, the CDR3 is TGTGCCAGTAGTATAGAACAGATCTCTGGGGCCAACGTCCTGACTTTC.

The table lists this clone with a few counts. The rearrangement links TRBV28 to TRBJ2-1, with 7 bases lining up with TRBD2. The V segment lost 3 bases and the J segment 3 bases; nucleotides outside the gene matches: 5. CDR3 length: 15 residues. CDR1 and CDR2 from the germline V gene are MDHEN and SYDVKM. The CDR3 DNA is TGTGCCAGCAGTTTCAAGCTAGCGGTCTACAATGAGCAGTTCTTC. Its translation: CASSFKLAVYNEQFF.

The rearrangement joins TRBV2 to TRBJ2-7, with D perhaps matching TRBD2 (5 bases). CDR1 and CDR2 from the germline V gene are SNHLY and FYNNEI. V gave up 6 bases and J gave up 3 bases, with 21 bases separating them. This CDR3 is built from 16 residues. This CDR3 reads CASREDLVNIHYEQYF. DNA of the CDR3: TGTGCCAGCAGGGAGGACCTAGTTAACATCCACTACGAGCAGTACTTC. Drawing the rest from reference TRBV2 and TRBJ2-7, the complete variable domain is EPEVTQTPSHQVTQMGQEVILRCVPISNHLYFYWYRQILGQKVEFLVSFYNNEISEKSEIFDDQFSVERPDGSNFTLKIRSTKLEDSAMYFCASREDLVNIHYEQYFGPGTRLTVT.

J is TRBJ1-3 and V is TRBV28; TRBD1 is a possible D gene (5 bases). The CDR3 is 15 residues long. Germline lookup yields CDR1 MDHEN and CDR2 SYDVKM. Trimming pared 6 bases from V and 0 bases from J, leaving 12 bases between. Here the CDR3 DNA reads TGTGCCAGCAGGGGGACGGGGGGCTCTGGAAACACCATATATTTT. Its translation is CASRGTGGSGNTIYF.

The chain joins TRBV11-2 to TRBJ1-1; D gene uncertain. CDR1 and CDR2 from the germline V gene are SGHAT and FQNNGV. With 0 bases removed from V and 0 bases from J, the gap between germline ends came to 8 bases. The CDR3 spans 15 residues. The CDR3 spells CASSLDLSVNTEAFF. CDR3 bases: TGTGCCAGCAGCTTAGATCTGAGTGTGAACACTGAAGCTTTCTTT.

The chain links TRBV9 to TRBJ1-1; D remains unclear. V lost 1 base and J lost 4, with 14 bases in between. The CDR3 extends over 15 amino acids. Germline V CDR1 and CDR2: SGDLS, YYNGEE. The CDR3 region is CASSVLEGWGTEAFF. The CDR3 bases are TGTGCCAGCAGCGTATTGGAGGGATGGGGCACTGAAGCTTTCTTT.

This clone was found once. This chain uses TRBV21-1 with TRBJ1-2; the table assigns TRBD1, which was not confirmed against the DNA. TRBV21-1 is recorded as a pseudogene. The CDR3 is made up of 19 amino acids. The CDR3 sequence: CASSKEFGDRGQANYGYTF. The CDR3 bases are TGTGCCAGCAGCAAAGAATTTGGAGACAGGGGGCAGGCTAACTATGGCTACACCTTC.

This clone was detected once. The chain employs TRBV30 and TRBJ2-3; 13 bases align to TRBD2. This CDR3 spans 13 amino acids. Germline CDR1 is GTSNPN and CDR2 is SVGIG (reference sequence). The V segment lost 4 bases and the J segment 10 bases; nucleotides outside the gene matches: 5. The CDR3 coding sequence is TGTGCCTGGACACTAGCGGGGGGGCCTTCGCAGTATTTT. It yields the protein CAWTLAGGPSQYF.

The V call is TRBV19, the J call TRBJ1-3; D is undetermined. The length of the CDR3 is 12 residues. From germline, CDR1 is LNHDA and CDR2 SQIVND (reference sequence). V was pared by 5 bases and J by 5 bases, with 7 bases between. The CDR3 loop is CASSPDRNTIYF. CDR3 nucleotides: TGTGCCAGTAGTCCTGACAGAAACACCATATATTTT.

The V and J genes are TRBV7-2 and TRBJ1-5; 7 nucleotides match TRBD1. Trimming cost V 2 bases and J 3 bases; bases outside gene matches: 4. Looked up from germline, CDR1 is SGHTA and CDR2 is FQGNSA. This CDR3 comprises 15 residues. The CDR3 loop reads CASSLTGVDNQPQHF. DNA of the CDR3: TGTGCCAGCAGCTTAACAGGGGTTGACAATCAGCCCCAGCATTTT.

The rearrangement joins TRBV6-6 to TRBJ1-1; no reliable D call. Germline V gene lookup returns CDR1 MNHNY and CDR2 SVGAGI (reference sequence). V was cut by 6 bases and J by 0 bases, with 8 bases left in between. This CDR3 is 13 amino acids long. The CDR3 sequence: CASSSVMNTEAFF. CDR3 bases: TGTGCCAGCAGCTCAGTAATGAACACTGAAGCTTTCTTT.

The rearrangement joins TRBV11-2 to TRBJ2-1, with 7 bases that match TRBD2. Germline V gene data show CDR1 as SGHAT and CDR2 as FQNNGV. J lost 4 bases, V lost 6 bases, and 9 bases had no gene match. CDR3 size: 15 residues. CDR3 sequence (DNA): TGTGCCAGCAGACTAGCGTGGCGGGGTTACAATGAGCAGTTCTTC. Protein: CASRLAWRGYNEQFF.

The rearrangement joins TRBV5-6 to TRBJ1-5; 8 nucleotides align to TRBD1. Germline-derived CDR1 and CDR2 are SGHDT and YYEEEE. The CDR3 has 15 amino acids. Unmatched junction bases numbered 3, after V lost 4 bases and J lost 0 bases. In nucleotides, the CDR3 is TGTGCCAGCAGCGACAGGGGCGTTAGCAATCAGCCCCAGCATTTT. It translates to CASSDRGVSNQPQHF.

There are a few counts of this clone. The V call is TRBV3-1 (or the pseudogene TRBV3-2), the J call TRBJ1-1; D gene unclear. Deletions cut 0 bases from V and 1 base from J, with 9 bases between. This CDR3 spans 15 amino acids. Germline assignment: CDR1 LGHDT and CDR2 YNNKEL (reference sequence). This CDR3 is CASSQDLFKNTEAFF. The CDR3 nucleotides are TGTGCCAGCAGCCAAGATCTTTTTAAGAACACTGAAGCTTTCTTT.

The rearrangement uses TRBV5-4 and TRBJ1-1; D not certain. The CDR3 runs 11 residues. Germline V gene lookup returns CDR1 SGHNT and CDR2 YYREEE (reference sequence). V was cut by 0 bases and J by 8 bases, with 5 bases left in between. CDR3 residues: CASSLDSEAFF. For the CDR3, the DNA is TGTGCCAGCAGCTTGGACAGCGAAGCTTTCTTT.

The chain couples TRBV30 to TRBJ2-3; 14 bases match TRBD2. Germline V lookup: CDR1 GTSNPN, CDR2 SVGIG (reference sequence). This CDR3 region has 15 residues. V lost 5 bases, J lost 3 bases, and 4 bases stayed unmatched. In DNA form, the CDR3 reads TGTGCCTGGGGACTAGCGGGGGGCGGGACAGATACGCAGTATTTT. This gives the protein CAWGLAGGGTDTQYF.

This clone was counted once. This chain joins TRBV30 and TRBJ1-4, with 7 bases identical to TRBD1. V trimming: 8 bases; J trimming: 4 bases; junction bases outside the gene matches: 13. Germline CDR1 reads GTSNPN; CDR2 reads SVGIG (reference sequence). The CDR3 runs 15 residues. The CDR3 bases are TGTGCCGGAGTGGGACAGCAACTCTTTAATGAAAAACTGTTTTTT. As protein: CAGVGQQLFNEKLFF.

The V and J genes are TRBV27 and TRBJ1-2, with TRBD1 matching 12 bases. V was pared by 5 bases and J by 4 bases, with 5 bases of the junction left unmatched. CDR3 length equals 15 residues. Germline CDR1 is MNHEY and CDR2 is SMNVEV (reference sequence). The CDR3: CASSQGTGGFYGYTF. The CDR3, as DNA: TGTGCCAGCAGTCAAGGGACAGGGGGCTTCTATGGCTACACCTTC.

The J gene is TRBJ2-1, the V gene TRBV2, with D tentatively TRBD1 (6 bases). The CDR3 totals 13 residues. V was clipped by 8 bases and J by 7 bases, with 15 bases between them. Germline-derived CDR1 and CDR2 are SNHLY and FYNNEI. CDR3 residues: CASRAGAENEQFF. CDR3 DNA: TGTGCCAGCCGTGCAGGGGCGGAAAATGAGCAGTTCTTC.

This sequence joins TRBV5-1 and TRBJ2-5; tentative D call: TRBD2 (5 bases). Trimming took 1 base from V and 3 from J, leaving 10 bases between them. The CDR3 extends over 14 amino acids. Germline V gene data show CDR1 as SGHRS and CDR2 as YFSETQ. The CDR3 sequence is CASSLWSGKETQYF. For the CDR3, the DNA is TGCGCCAGCAGCTTGTGGTCGGGGAAAGAGACCCAGTACTTC. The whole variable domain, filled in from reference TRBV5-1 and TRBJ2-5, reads KAGVTQTPRYLIKTRGQQVTLSCSPISGHRSVSWYQQTPGQGLQFLFEYFSETQRNKGNFPGRFSGRQFSNSRSEMNVSTLELGDSALYLCASSLWSGKETQYFGPGTRLLVL.

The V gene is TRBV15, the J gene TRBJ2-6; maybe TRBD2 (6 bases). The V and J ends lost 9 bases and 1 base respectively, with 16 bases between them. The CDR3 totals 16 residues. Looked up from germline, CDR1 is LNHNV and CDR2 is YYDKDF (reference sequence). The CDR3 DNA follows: TGTGCCACTAGTGAGGGGACTCCTTCTGGGGCCAACGTCCTGACTTTC. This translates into CATSEGTPSGANVLTF.

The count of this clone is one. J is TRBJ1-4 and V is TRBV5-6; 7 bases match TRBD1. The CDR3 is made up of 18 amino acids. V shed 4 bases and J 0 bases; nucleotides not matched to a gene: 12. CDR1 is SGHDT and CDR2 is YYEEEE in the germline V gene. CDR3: CASSAESGTDTTNEKLFF. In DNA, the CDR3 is TGTGCCAGCAGCGCCGAGTCCGGGACAGACACAACTAATGAAAAACTGTTTTTT.